The 2 T cell receptor beta chains in this list originate from one sample, sequenced in a study of blood T cell repertoires in COVID-19 (TCRdb year 2020). Library preparation was by the immunoSEQ multiplex PCR assay. Here the immuneACCESS table is served through TCRdb, limited to in-frame sequences with V and J called. Missing clones are a known gap in these copies; in checked studies unresolved V genes cover under half, and the rest lacks a known reason. This sample holds about 47,000 clones; roughly nine tenths were observed only once. Approximately 6.4% of the sample rests with the top ten. The sample consisted of peripheral blood. These receptors were collected from a man between 65 and 85 years old with active COVID-19.

The chain is built from TRBV28 and TRBJ1-5, with D unresolved. The CDR3 covers 13 residues. V dropped 2 bases and J dropped 4 bases, with 6 bases sitting between them. In germline, CDR1 is MDHEN, CDR2 SYDVKM. The CDR3 region has the DNA TGTGCCAGCAGTTTAGCCCGGAATCAGCCCCAGCATTTT. This sequence encodes CASSLARNQPQHF.

This chain uses TRBV5-1 with TRBJ1-1; D may be TRBD1 (5 bases). V was clipped by 0 bases and J by 1 base, with 13 bases between them. Germline loops: CDR1 SGHRS, CDR2 YFSETQ. The CDR3 contains 16 residues. CDR3 coding DNA: TGCGCCAGCAGCTTGGCCAGGGCGACCTCGAACACTGAAGCTTTCTTT. Its protein product is CASSLARATSNTEAFF.